This T cell receptor beta chain came from a study of metastatic and nonmetastatic thyroid tumors. Study-level background: Repertoires from malignant and benign thyroid patients were compared across blood and tumor or nodule tissue.

Thyroid surgery was performed in patients who had received no treatment beforehand. There are 13 residues in the CDR3. The V end was cut by 9 bases, the J end by 4 bases, with 16 bases between. The V gene's germline CDR1 is SGHRS and CDR2 YFSETQ. TCRdb used MiXCR to call clones anew from the PCR reads. The data show about 47,000 clones, with approximately 26% seen just once and around 3.6% held by the top ten. This TCR was recovered from a male donor with papillary thyroid cancer or a benign thyroid nodule (not recorded which). Some clones in this sample may be carry-over from other donors' samples. The V and J genes are TRBV5-1 and TRBJ1-2; tentative D call: TRBD1 (6 bases). The sample taken for sequencing was blood. The CDR3 nucleotides read TGCGCCACCCGGGAGGGGGTCGGCTATGGCTACACCTTC. It yields the protein CATREGVGYGYTF.